The 15 T cell receptor beta chains given below trace back to one sample, sequenced in a study of human T cells and chemical hapten exposure (dated by TCRdb to the early 2020s). Library construction relied on RACE. Sequencing used a NextSeq 500. Using fastp trimming at Q25 and MiXCR clonotype assembly, TCRdb reanalyzed the public sequencing data and kept in-frame beta chains. Rows with one shared CDR3 protein collapse into an entry with the most common genes and DNA. This sample is represented by around 120,000 distinct CDR3 sequences; about 12% of them were singletons. 1.2% to 1.5% of the sample comes from the top ten. In light of the paper, this sample's time point label describes: patch test 1, 2 weeks after DPC sensitization. In light of the paper, this sample's treatment or condition label describes: therapeutic diphenylcyclopropenone sensitization with weekly scalp DPC. The material sequenced was whole blood, taken in connection with sensitization to the hapten diphenylcyclopropenone (DPC). Every receptor here comes from a woman aged 50 to 60 with alopecia areata. Some clones in this sample may be carry-over from other donors' samples.

This clonotype showed up many times. This sequence joins TRBV7-9 and TRBJ1-5; the D gene is possibly TRBD1 (6 bases). The CDR3 runs to 13 residues. The V end lost 2 bases, the J end lost 4 bases, and 6 bases lay between the germline ends. Germline V gives CDR1 SEHNR, CDR2 FQNEAQ (reference sequence). The CDR3 protein is CASSLQGNQPQHF. The CDR3 DNA is TGTGCCAGCAGCTTACAGGGGAATCAGCCCCAGCATTTT.

The rearrangement links TRBV14 to TRBJ2-3; D ambiguous. CDR3 length: 12 amino acids. Looked up from germline, CDR1 is SGHDN and CDR2 is FVKESK. Trimming shortened V by 1 base and J by 6 bases, and 5 bases separated the two germline ends. The CDR3 spells CASSQVSDTQYF. The CDR3 DNA follows: TGTGCCAGCAGCCAAGTTTCGGATACGCAGTATTTT.

CDR3: CATRTSGRNIQYF. CDR3 nucleotide sequence: TGTGCCACTCGGACTAGCGGAAGAAACATTCAGTACTTC. This rearrangement joins TRBV6-2 or TRBV6-3 to TRBJ2-4, with 10 positions matching TRBD2. The CDR3 is 13 amino acids. The V and J ends lost 10 bases and 6 bases, in that order; junction bases with no gene match: 6. Germline CDR1 is MNHEY and CDR2 is SVGEGT.

The chain is built from TRBV20-1 and TRBJ2-5; D remains unclear. Germline CDR1 is DFQATT and CDR2 is SNEGSKA (reference sequence). The CDR3 is 10 amino acids. The V and J ends lost 3 bases and 1 base respectively, with 0 bases between them. The CDR3 DNA reads TGCAGTGCTAGCCAAGAGACCCAGTACTTC. Residues: CSASQETQYF.

This clonotype was seen at least ten times. The V and J genes are TRBV5-1 and TRBJ2-5, with D perhaps TRBD1 (5 bases). The length of the CDR3 is 14 residues. CDR1 and CDR2 (germline): SGHRS, YFSETQ. V was shortened by 0 bases and J by 4 bases, with 10 bases between the two germline ends. In DNA form, the CDR3 reads TGCGCCAGCAGCTTGGGACAGTTAGGAGAGACCCAGTACTTC. The encoded protein is CASSLGQLGETQYF.

This clonotype was recorded a few times. The rearrangement uses TRBV6-2 or TRBV6-3 and TRBJ2-1, with TRBD2 as a possible D gene (6 bases). Trimming pared 7 bases from V and 0 bases from J, leaving 19 bases between. Germline V gene data show CDR1 as MNHEY and CDR2 as SVGEGT. The CDR3 consists of 17 residues. CDR3 protein: CASILGRGAPSYNEQFF. CDR3 bases: TGTGCCAGCATCCTAGGGCGCGGGGCACCCTCCTACAATGAGCAGTTCTTC.

The table lists this clonotype with a few counts. The V gene is TRBV6-5, the J gene TRBJ2-7; tentative D call: TRBD1 (5 bases). CDR1 MNHEY and CDR2 SVGAGI come from the germline V gene. V gave up 0 bases and J gave up 2 bases, with 8 bases separating them. The CDR3 loop spans 14 amino acids. The CDR3 DNA sequence: TGTGCCAGCAGTTACTCTGACAGAACCTACGAGCAGTACTTC. Protein: CASSYSDRTYEQYF.

The table lists this clonotype with a few counts. The rearrangement joins TRBV7-9 to TRBJ1-4; no clear D gene. CDR3 length equals 13 residues. CDR1 is SEHNR, CDR2 FQNEAQ, per germline (reference sequence). V was cut by 1 base and J by 8 bases, with 8 bases left in between. The DNA of the CDR3 is TGTGCCAGCAGCTTAGACCGGCCCGAAAAACTGTTTTTT. It codes for CASSLDRPEKLFF. Based on the CDR3 plus reference TRBV7-9 and TRBJ1-4, the full variable domain is DTGVSQNPRHKITKRGQNVTFRCDPISEHNRLYWYRQTLGQGPEFLTYFQNEAQLEKSRLLSDRFSAERPKGSFSTLEIQRTEQGDSAMYLCASSLDRPEKLFFGSGTQLSVL.

In this sample, this clonotype turned up a few times. This chain joins TRBV5-1 and TRBJ2-1, with 9 bases lining up with TRBD2. With V trimmed by 0 bases and J by 9 bases, 10 bases remained unmatched. The CDR3 runs 16 residues. The germline CDR1 and CDR2 sequences are SGHRS and YFSETQ. DNA of the CDR3: TGCGCCAGCAGCTTGGTAGCGGCGGGAGGGCCCGGTGAGCAGTTCTTC. Translating gives CASSLVAAGGPGEQFF.

This clonotype has only a few counts. The chain couples TRBV19 to TRBJ2-4; a possible D gene is TRBD1 (6 bases). V gave up 3 bases and J gave up 0 bases, with 12 bases separating them. Looked up from germline, CDR1 is LNHDA and CDR2 is SQIVND (reference sequence). The CDR3 is made up of 16 amino acids. Here the CDR3 reads CASSIGDIPAKNIQYF. CDR3 DNA sequence: TGTGCCAGTAGTATTGGGGACATCCCAGCCAAAAACATTCAGTACTTC.

At least ten counts were recorded for this clonotype. V is TRBV7-6 and J is TRBJ1-2; D is possibly TRBD1 (5 bases). The CDR3 runs 12 residues. V lost 1 base, J lost 6 bases, and 6 bases lay in between. Germline CDR1 is SGHVS and CDR2 is FNYEAQ. CDR3 coding DNA: TGTGCCAGCAGCTTAGAGGGGAATGGCTACACCTTC. Its translation: CASSLEGNGYTF.

The rearrangement joins TRBV12-3 or TRBV12-4 to TRBJ1-3, with D perhaps TRBD1 (6 bases). Trimming pared 5 bases from V and 1 base from J, leaving 12 bases between. The CDR3 extends over 15 amino acids. The CDR3 loop is CASSPIQGSGNTIYF. As DNA, the CDR3 is TGTGCCAGCAGTCCAATACAGGGTTCTGGAAACACCATATATTTT.

This clonotype was counted only a few times. As DNA, the CDR3 is TGTGCCAGCAGTTCAATAATGTTAGCCAAAAACATTCAGTACTTC. Encoded protein: CASSSIMLAKNIQYF. V and J are TRBV28 and TRBJ2-4; no reliable D call. The CDR3 sequence is 15 residues long. Looked up from germline, CDR1 is MDHEN and CDR2 is SYDVKM. Trimming pared 4 bases from V and 0 bases from J, leaving 10 bases between.

This clonotype showed up just a few times. This sequence joins TRBV10-2 and TRBJ1-6, with D unclear. This CDR3 is built from 14 residues. The V gene lost 6 bases and the J gene lost 5 bases, with 11 bases spanning the gap. The germline CDR1 and CDR2 sequences are WSHSY and SAAADI. The CDR3 region is CASRRTDDNSPLHF. The CDR3 DNA sequence: TGCGCCAGCAGGAGGACGGACGATAATTCACCCCTCCACTTT.

As concerns this clonotype: One junction end disagrees with the germline gene, perhaps due to a read error. The rearrangement uses TRBV28 and TRBJ1-3, with D uncertain. In germline, CDR1 is MDHEN, CDR2 SYDVKM. This CDR3 is 12 amino acids long. CDR3 sequence: CASLSNRNSIYF. Written as DNA, the CDR3 is TGTGCCAGTCTCTCGAATCGAAACTCCATATATTTT.